The rows below give T cell receptor beta chains drawn from one sample of a study of blood T cell repertoires in COVID-19. The repertoire was sequenced with immunoSEQ multiplex PCR; TCRdb's copy has only in-frame clones and lacks some. Found here are 250,000 or so clones, about 88% of them singletons; the top ten hold about 7.6%. Sequencing was done on a sample of peripheral blood. All receptors derive from an older woman with active or convalescent COVID-19. Each CDR3 is given with its conserved first and last residue. Each record gives: V gene, clone size, D gene, J gene, CDR3 protein, CDR3 DNA. A D gene is named only where the DNA matches it firmly. Size is stated for part of the rows, as once, few or many counts, or as a class when the clone is expanded.

v_call: TRBV7-2
clone_size: -
d_call: TRBD1
j_call: TRBJ2-1
cdr3_aa: CASSYRTGVEQFF
cdr3_nt: TGTGCCAGCAGCTACAGGACAGGGGTTGAGCAGTTCTTC

v_call: TRBV19
clone_size: -
d_call: TRBD2
j_call: TRBJ2-7
cdr3_aa: CASSGGTSYEQYF
cdr3_nt: TGTGCCAGTAGCGGGGGGACCTCCTACGAGCAGTACTTC

v_call: TRBV14
clone_size: -
d_call: -
j_call: TRBJ1-2
cdr3_aa: CASSPAFPGGSLVGYTF
cdr3_nt: TGTGCCAGCAGCCCCGCCTTTCCCGGGGGAAGCCTAGTTGGCTACACCTTC

v_call: TRBV24-1
clone_size: -
d_call: -
j_call: TRBJ1-5
cdr3_aa: CATSGGGNQPQHF
cdr3_nt: TGTGCCACCAGTGGGGGGGGGAATCAGCCCCAGCATTTT

v_call: TRBV7-2
clone_size: -
d_call: -
j_call: TRBJ2-1
cdr3_aa: CASSLGLAREQFF
cdr3_nt: TGTGCCAGCAGCTTAGGCCTAGCGCGCGAGCAGTTCTTC

v_call: TRBV5-1
clone_size: once
d_call: TRBD1
j_call: TRBJ2-1
cdr3_aa: CASSLVVRTGGTLNEQFF
cdr3_nt: TGCGCCAGCAGCTTGGTGGTACGGACAGGGGGAACTCTCAATGAGCAGTTCTTC

v_call: TRBV3-1/TRBV3-2
clone_size: -
d_call: TRBD1
j_call: TRBJ2-7
cdr3_aa: CASSQDLAGGLYEQYF
cdr3_nt: TGTGCCAGCAGCCAAGATTTGGCAGGGGGCTTGTACGAGCAGTACTTC

v_call: TRBV5-6
clone_size: -
d_call: TRBD1
j_call: TRBJ1-1
cdr3_aa: CASSLFGQGYTEAFF
cdr3_nt: TGTGCCAGCAGCTTGTTTGGACAGGGCTACACTGAAGCTTTCTTT

v_call: TRBV10-1
clone_size: -
d_call: TRBD1
j_call: TRBJ2-1
cdr3_aa: CASPFGQGIDEQFF
cdr3_nt: TGCGCCAGCCCCTTCGGACAGGGGATCGATGAGCAGTTCTTC

v_call: TRBV19
clone_size: -
d_call: -
j_call: TRBJ2-1
cdr3_aa: CASSDGGPSGEQFF
cdr3_nt: TGTGCCAGTAGTGACGGTGGTCCGTCGGGGGAGCAGTTCTTC

v_call: TRBV7-2
clone_size: -
d_call: TRBD2
j_call: TRBJ2-1
cdr3_aa: CASSLVGSGTNYNEQFF
cdr3_nt: TGTGCCAGCAGCTTAGTGGGTTCGGGGACTAACTACAATGAGCAGTTCTTC

v_call: TRBV7-3
clone_size: -
d_call: -
j_call: TRBJ2-3
cdr3_aa: CASSTGSTDTQYF
cdr3_nt: TGTGCCAGCAGCACGGGAAGCACAGATACGCAGTATTTT

v_call: TRBV18
clone_size: -
d_call: -
j_call: TRBJ1-1
cdr3_aa: CASSPRVKDTEAFF
cdr3_nt: TGTGCCAGCTCACCGAGGGTAAAGGACACTGAAGCTTTCTTT

v_call: TRBV6-5
clone_size: -
d_call: TRBD1
j_call: TRBJ1-6
cdr3_aa: CASRVGQGIYPLHF
cdr3_nt: TGTGCCAGCAGAGTGGGACAGGGAATTTATCCCCTCCACTTT

v_call: TRBV7-9
clone_size: -
d_call: TRBD2
j_call: TRBJ2-1
cdr3_aa: CASSLGTSGDEQFF
cdr3_nt: TGTGCCAGCAGCCTTGGGACTAGCGGGGATGAGCAGTTCTTC

v_call: TRBV3-1/TRBV3-2
clone_size: -
d_call: -
j_call: TRBJ2-6
cdr3_aa: CASSPLSLRSGANVLTF
cdr3_nt: TGTGCCAGCAGTCCTCTCTCTCTTCGCTCTGGGGCCAACGTCCTGACTTTC

v_call: TRBV7-2
clone_size: -
d_call: -
j_call: TRBJ1-3
cdr3_aa: CASSLVPGTIYF
cdr3_nt: TGTGCCAGCAGCTTAGTACCAGGCACCATATATTTT

v_call: TRBV7-2
clone_size: -
d_call: -
j_call: TRBJ1-5
cdr3_aa: CASSSVSGLNQPQHF
cdr3_nt: TGTGCCAGCAGCTCTGTTTCAGGGCTTAATCAGCCCCAGCATTTT

v_call: TRBV5-8
clone_size: few
d_call: -
j_call: TRBJ1-1
cdr3_aa: CASSLNRGRTEAFF
cdr3_nt: TGTGCCAGCAGCTTGAACCGAGGGCGGACTGAAGCTTTCTTT

v_call: TRBV6-2/TRBV6-3
clone_size: few
d_call: TRBD1
j_call: TRBJ1-2
cdr3_aa: CASSSPRTGKLGYTF
cdr3_nt: TGTGCCAGCAGCTCTCCCCGGACAGGGAAGTTAGGCTACACCTTC

v_call: TRBV5-4
clone_size: -
d_call: -
j_call: TRBJ1-6
cdr3_aa: CASSLGDRSSPLHF
cdr3_nt: TGTGCCAGCAGCTTGGGTGACAGATCCTCACCCCTCCACTTT

v_call: TRBV28
clone_size: once
d_call: -
j_call: TRBJ2-3
cdr3_aa: CASSPGFTDTQYF
cdr3_nt: TGTGCCAGCAGTCCAGGATTCACAGATACGCAGTATTTT

v_call: TRBV7-2
clone_size: -
d_call: -
j_call: TRBJ1-6
cdr3_aa: CASSPGLSYNSPLHF
cdr3_nt: TGTGCCAGCAGCCCGGGACTGAGCTATAATTCACCCCTCCACTTT

v_call: TRBV2
clone_size: -
d_call: TRBD1
j_call: TRBJ1-1
cdr3_aa: CASSAQGSATEAFF
cdr3_nt: TGTGCCAGCAGCGCACAGGGGAGTGCCACTGAAGCTTTCTTT

v_call: TRBV9
clone_size: -
d_call: TRBD1
j_call: TRBJ1-4
cdr3_aa: CASSVAGTGPEKLFF
cdr3_nt: TGTGCCAGCAGCGTAGCGGGGACAGGGCCTGAAAAACTGTTTTTT

v_call: TRBV15
clone_size: -
d_call: -
j_call: TRBJ2-2
cdr3_aa: CATSRQGAAGELFF
cdr3_nt: TGTGCCACCAGCAGACAGGGTGCCGCCGGGGAGCTGTTTTTT

v_call: TRBV4-1
clone_size: -
d_call: TRBD1
j_call: TRBJ1-2
cdr3_aa: CASSHTPTGLGGYTF
cdr3_nt: TGCGCCAGCAGCCACACCCCGACAGGGCTTGGGGGCTACACCTTC

v_call: TRBV19
clone_size: -
d_call: TRBD1
j_call: TRBJ1-2
cdr3_aa: CASSPGQGAYGYTF
cdr3_nt: TGTGCCAGTAGCCCGGGACAGGGGGCTTATGGCTACACCTTC

v_call: TRBV24-1
clone_size: -
d_call: -
j_call: TRBJ1-2
cdr3_aa: CATSDPTVDYGYTF
cdr3_nt: TGTGCCACCAGTGATCCGACAGTAGACTATGGCTACACCTTC

v_call: TRBV5-1
clone_size: -
d_call: -
j_call: TRBJ2-3
cdr3_aa: CASSSDSLTDTQYF
cdr3_nt: TGCGCCAGCAGCTCGGACTCCCTCACGGATACGCAGTATTTT

v_call: TRBV9
clone_size: -
d_call: -
j_call: TRBJ2-3
cdr3_aa: CASSPKPDTQYF
cdr3_nt: TGTGCCAGCAGCCCTAAGCCAGATACGCAGTATTTT

v_call: TRBV10-3
clone_size: -
d_call: -
j_call: TRBJ1-2
cdr3_aa: CAISDAGNNYGYTF
cdr3_nt: TGTGCCATCAGTGACGCGGGAAATAACTATGGCTACACCTTC

v_call: TRBV4-3
clone_size: -
d_call: -
j_call: TRBJ2-2
cdr3_aa: CASSLFPQGKSTGELFF
cdr3_nt: TGCGCCAGCAGCCTATTCCCCCAGGGCAAATCCACCGGGGAGCTGTTTTTT

v_call: TRBV5-1
clone_size: -
d_call: -
j_call: TRBJ1-1
cdr3_aa: CASSRKASNTEAFF
cdr3_nt: TGCGCCAGCAGCCGAAAAGCCTCGAACACTGAAGCTTTCTTT

v_call: TRBV4-3
clone_size: -
d_call: -
j_call: TRBJ1-4
cdr3_aa: CASSRSRANEKLFF
cdr3_nt: TGCGCCAGCAGCCGGTCCAGGGCAAATGAAAAACTGTTTTTT

v_call: TRBV6-5
clone_size: -
d_call: TRBD1
j_call: TRBJ1-1
cdr3_aa: CASSRTGHTEAFF
cdr3_nt: TGTGCCAGCAGTCGGACAGGCCACACTGAAGCTTTCTTT

v_call: TRBV19
clone_size: -
d_call: -
j_call: TRBJ2-2
cdr3_aa: CASSISDSTGELFF
cdr3_nt: TGTGCCAGTAGTATCTCTGACTCCACCGGGGAGCTGTTTTTT

v_call: TRBV10-3
clone_size: -
d_call: TRBD2
j_call: TRBJ2-5
cdr3_aa: CAISERGGLEETQYF
cdr3_nt: TGTGCCATCTCCGAGCGGGGGGGCCTCGAGGAGACCCAGTACTTC

v_call: TRBV13
clone_size: -
d_call: -
j_call: TRBJ1-1
cdr3_aa: CASSLLTGEAFF
cdr3_nt: TGTGCCAGCAGTCTACTCACAGGTGAAGCTTTCTTT